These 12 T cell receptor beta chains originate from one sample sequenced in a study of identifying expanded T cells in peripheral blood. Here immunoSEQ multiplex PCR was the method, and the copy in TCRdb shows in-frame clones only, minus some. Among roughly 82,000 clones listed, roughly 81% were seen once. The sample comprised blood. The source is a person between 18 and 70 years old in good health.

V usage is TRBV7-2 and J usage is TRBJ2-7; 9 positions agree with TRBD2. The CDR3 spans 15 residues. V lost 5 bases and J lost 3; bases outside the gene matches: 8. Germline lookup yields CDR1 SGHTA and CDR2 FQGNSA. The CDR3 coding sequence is TGTGCCAGCAGCCGAACTAGCGGGCTACTCTACGAGCAGTACTTC. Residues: CASSRTSGLLYEQYF.

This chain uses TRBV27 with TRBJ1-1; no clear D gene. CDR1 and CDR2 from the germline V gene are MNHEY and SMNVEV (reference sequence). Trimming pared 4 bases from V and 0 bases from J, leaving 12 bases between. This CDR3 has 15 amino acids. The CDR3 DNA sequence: TGTGCCAGCAGTTCCTTCTACATCATGAACACTGAAGCTTTCTTT. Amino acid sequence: CASSSFYIMNTEAFF.

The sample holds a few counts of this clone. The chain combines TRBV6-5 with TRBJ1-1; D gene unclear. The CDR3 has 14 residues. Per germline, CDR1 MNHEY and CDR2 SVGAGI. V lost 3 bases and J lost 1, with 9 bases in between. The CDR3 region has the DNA TGTGCCAGCAGTTATAGTGACGAGAACACTGAAGCTTTCTTT. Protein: CASSYSDENTEAFF.

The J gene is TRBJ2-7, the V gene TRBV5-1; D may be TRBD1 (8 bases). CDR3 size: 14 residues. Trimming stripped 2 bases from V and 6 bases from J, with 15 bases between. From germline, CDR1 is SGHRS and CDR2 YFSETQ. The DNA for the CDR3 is TGCGCCAGCAGCTTCTCGACAGGGGAGGGCGAGCAGTACTTC. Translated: CASSFSTGEGEQYF. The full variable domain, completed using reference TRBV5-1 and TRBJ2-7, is KAGVTQTPRYLIKTRGQQVTLSCSPISGHRSVSWYQQTPGQGLQFLFEYFSETQRNKGNFPGRFSGRQFSNSRSEMNVSTLELGDSALYLCASSFSTGEGEQYFGPGTRLTVT.

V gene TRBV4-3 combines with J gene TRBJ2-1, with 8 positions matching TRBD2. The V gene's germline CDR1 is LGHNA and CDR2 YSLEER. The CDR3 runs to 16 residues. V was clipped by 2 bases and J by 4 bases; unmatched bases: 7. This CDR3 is CASSQTGLEGYNEQFF. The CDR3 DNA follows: TGCGCCAGCAGCCAAACGGGACTAGAAGGGTACAATGAGCAGTTCTTC.

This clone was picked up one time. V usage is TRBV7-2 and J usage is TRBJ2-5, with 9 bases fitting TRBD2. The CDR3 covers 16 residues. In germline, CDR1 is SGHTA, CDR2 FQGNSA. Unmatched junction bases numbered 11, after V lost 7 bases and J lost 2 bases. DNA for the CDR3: TGTGCCAGCACAAACCGTCGGCTAGCGGGGCAAGAGACCCAGTACTTC. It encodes CASTNRRLAGQETQYF. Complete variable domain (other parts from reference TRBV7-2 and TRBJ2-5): GAGVSQSPSNKVTEKGKDVELRCDPISGHTALYWYRQSLGQGLEFLIYFQGNSAPDKSGLPSDRFSAERTGGSVSTLTIQRTQQEDSAVYLCASTNRRLAGQETQYFGPGTRLLVL.

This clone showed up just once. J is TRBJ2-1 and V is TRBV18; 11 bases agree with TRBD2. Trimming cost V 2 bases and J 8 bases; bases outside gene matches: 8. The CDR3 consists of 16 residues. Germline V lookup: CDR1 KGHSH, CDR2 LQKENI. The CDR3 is CASSPVTSGSSYEQFF. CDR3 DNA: TGTGCCAGCTCACCAGTAACTAGCGGGAGTTCCTATGAGCAGTTCTTC.

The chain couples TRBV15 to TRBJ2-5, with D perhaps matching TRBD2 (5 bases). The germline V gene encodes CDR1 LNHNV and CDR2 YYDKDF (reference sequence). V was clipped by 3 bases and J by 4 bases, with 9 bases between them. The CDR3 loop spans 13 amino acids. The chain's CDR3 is CATSRGAVETQYF. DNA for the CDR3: TGTGCCACCAGCAGGGGAGCTGTAGAGACCCAGTACTTC.

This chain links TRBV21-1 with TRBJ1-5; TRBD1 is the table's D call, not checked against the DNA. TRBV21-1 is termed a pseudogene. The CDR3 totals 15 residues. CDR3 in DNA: TGTGCCACGACTTCAACCCAGGGGCCCAATCAGCCCCAGCATTTT. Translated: CATTSTQGPNQPQHF.

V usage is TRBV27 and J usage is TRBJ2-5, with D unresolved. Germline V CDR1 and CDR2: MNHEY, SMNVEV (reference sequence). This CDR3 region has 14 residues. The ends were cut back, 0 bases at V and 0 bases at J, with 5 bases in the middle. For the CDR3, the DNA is TGTGCCAGCAGTTTATCGTGGGACCAAGAGACCCAGTACTTC. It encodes CASSLSWDQETQYF.

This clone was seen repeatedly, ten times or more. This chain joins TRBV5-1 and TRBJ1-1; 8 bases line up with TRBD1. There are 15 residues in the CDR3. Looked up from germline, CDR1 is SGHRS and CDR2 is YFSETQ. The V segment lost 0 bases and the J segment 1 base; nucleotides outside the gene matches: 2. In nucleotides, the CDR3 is TGCGCCAGCAGCTTGGCTGGGACAGGGAACACTGAAGCTTTCTTT. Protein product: CASSLAGTGNTEAFF.

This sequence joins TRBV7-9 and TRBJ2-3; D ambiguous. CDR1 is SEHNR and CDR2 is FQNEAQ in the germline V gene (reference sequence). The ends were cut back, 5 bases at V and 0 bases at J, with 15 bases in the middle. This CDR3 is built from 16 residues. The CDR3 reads CASSPKRSPSTDTQYF. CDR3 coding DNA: TGTGCCAGCAGCCCGAAAAGGTCTCCTAGCACAGATACGCAGTATTTT.